This T cell receptor (beta chain) was documented in a study of OX40 agonist ivuxolimab in advanced cancers. Study context: A history of anti-PD-1, anti-PD-L1 or anti-CTLA-4 therapy was acceptable, and 40% to 45% had some.

Notes on the study in general: Low normalized clonal expansion also occurred in some nonresponding patients.

Using immunoSEQ multiplex PCR, the repertoire was profiled, and TCRdb retains in-frame clones only, with some absent. Among tens of thousands of clones listed, 94% were seen once. V shed 2 bases, J shed 3 bases, and the junction held 10 bases outside the gene matches. The CDR3 contains 17 residues. Regarding this clone: Its specificity is not known.

The origin of this receptor is an adult with an advanced solid tumor such as melanoma, head and neck, liver or kidney cancer. The chain combines TRBV23-1 with TRBJ1-5; 7 bases align to TRBD1. TRBV23-1 falls under the ORF class, with uncertain function. The starting material was CD4+ or CD8+ T cells sorted from blood, obtained in a trial of the OX40 agonist ivuxolimab. CDR3 bases: TGCGCCAGCAGTCAACGCACGACAGGGACGATCAATCAGCCCCAGCATTTT. Translating gives CASSQRTTGTINQPQHF.